What follows are 3 T cell receptor beta chains derived from one specimen sequenced in a study of cytotoxic CD8 clonotypes in ibrutinib-treated CLL. Sequenced by immunoSEQ multiplex PCR; TCRdb stores in-frame clones only, minus some. Of roughly 200,000 clones in the sample, approximately 75% were seen once. The sequencing used PBMCs, collected after 12 months of ibrutinib treatment. These receptors originate from a human donor with chronic lymphocytic leukemia.

The chain employs TRBV5-1 and TRBJ2-5; maybe TRBD2 (5 bases). The CDR3 runs 15 residues. The V end lost 2 bases, the J end lost 4 bases, and 15 bases lay between the germline ends. Germline CDR1 and CDR2: SGHRS and YFSETQ. The CDR3, as DNA: TGCGCCAGCAGCTTAATCTCGTCCGAGGGAGAGACCCAGTACTTC. Residues: CASSLISSEGETQYF.

The chain carries TRBV19 and TRBJ2-2; D is ambiguous. Germline V lookup: CDR1 LNHDA, CDR2 SQIVND (reference sequence). This CDR3 contains 15 residues. V gave up 3 bases and J gave up 0 bases, with 8 bases separating them. The CDR3 loop reads CASSMGTSNTGELFF. In DNA form, the CDR3 reads TGTGCCAGTAGTATGGGCACATCGAACACCGGGGAGCTGTTTTTT. Based on the CDR3 plus reference TRBV19 and TRBJ2-2, the full variable domain is DGGITQSPKYLFRKEGQNVTLSCEQNLNHDAMYWYRQDPGQGLRLIYYSQIVNDFQKGDIAEGYSVSREKKESFPLTVTSAQKNPTAFYLCASSMGTSNTGELFFGEGSRLTVL.

This clone was detected only once. The chain couples TRBV9 to TRBJ1-1; D not resolved. The germline V gene encodes CDR1 SGDLS and CDR2 YYNGEE. V was trimmed by 0 bases and J by 1 base, leaving 13 bases between them. The CDR3 covers 16 residues. The CDR3 reads CASSVGVGGPNTEAFF. In DNA, the CDR3 is TGTGCCAGCAGCGTAGGGGTCGGAGGGCCGAACACTGAAGCTTTCTTT. Full variable domain (rest looked up from reference TRBV9 and TRBJ1-1): DSGVTQTPKHLITATGQRVTLRCSPRSGDLSVYWYQQSLDQGLQFLIQYYNGEERAKGNILERFSAQQFPDLHSELNLSSLELGDSALYFCASSVGVGGPNTEAFFGQGTRLTVV.